The next 21 T cell receptor beta chains were all read from a single sample in a study of T-cell memory formation after mild COVID-19. One entry per CDR3 protein results from TCRdb running MiXCR on the 5' RACE reads. The data hold over 300,000 distinct CDR3 sequences, with 20% to 25% observed a single time. The sample consisted of PBMCs or a T cell subset sorted from them (not recorded which). These TCRs come from a man younger than 35 who had mild COVID-19 (a few samples of this study predate the infection). Cell type and time point are not known.

The chain links TRBV7-9 to TRBJ2-7; D gene ambiguous. The CDR3 totals 16 residues. Trimming shortened V by 1 base and J by 5 bases, and 18 bases separated the two germline ends. Per the germline V gene, CDR1 is SEHNR and CDR2 is FQNEAQ (reference sequence). DNA for the CDR3: TGTGCCAGCAGCTTAGTCGACGACCCAGCCGTCCACGAGCAGTACTTC. It is translated as CASSLVDDPAVHEQYF.

Only one count was recorded for this clonotype. At one boundary the junction diverges from the germline segment, which might be a read error. The V gene is TRBV12-3 or TRBV12-4, the J gene TRBJ1-5, with unresolved D. The CDR3 runs to 15 residues. For the CDR3, the DNA is TGTGCCAGCAGTTTTTTTCTGGGAGTCAATCATCCCCAGCATTTT. It encodes CASSFFLGVNHPQHF.

The CDR3 is CASSFGRGLGYGYTF. For the CDR3, the DNA is TGTGCCAGCAGTTTCGGCCGGGGGCTGGGCTATGGCTACACCTTC. This sequence joins TRBV27 and TRBJ1-2; a possible D gene is TRBD1 (6 bases). This CDR3 has 15 amino acids. Germline V gene sequence: CDR1 MNHEY, CDR2 SMNVEV (reference sequence). The germline V and J ends were trimmed by 3 bases and 4 bases, with 15 bases remaining between them.

This chain links TRBV6-5 with TRBJ2-3, with D perhaps matching TRBD2 (5 bases). The CDR3 has 15 residues. The V end was cut by 0 bases, the J end by 5 bases, with 12 bases between. Germline loops: CDR1 MNHEY, CDR2 SVGAGI. In DNA, the CDR3 is TGTGCCAGCAGTTACTCCCTGCAGGCGGGAGATACGCAGTATTTT. Translated, it gives CASSYSLQAGDTQYF.

This clonotype was found a few times. The chain carries TRBV24-1 and TRBJ2-2; 7 positions match TRBD1. Looked up from germline, CDR1 is KGHDR and CDR2 is SFDVKD. The CDR3 is made up of 14 amino acids. V dropped 6 bases and J dropped 6; count of bases not matched to a gene: 6. CDR3 in DNA: TGTGCCACCAGTTGGCAGGGACAGTCCGGGGAGCTGTTTTTT. It specifies CATSWQGQSGELFF.

This clonotype has more than one count but fewer than ten. The rearrangement joins TRBV4-1 to TRBJ2-7, with 10 positions matching TRBD1. V was clipped by 5 bases and J by 4 bases; unmatched bases: 8. This CDR3 comprises 15 residues. The V gene's germline CDR1 is MGHRA and CDR2 YSYEKL. This chain's CDR3 is CASSSYGTGAYEQYF. CDR3 nucleotide sequence: TGCGCCAGCAGCTCTTACGGGACAGGGGCTTACGAGCAGTACTTC.

This clonotype has a handful of counts. The CDR3 sequence is CASIPSGGSGNTIYF. Written as DNA, the CDR3 is TGTGCCAGCATTCCCAGCGGGGGATCCGGAAACACCATATATTTT. The genes are TRBV12-3 or TRBV12-4 and TRBJ1-3, with a tentative D call TRBD1 (5 bases). The CDR3 totals 15 residues. The germline V and J ends were trimmed by 7 bases and 4 bases, with 17 bases remaining between them.

The V call is TRBV12-3 or TRBV12-4, the J call TRBJ2-1; D gene uncertain. CDR3 length: 13 amino acids. The ends were cut back, 7 bases at V and 11 bases at J, with 18 bases in the middle. The CDR3 nucleotides read TGTGCCAGCACCCTCCGAAACTTAACCAAGCAGTTCTTC. The encoded protein is CASTLRNLTKQFF.

The rearrangement joins TRBV5-6 to TRBJ2-2; 9 bases are a match to TRBD1. This CDR3 contains 14 residues. Looked up from germline, CDR1 is SGHDT and CDR2 is YYEEEE. Losses at the gene ends were 3 bases for V and 5 bases for J; bases not matched to a gene: 2. This CDR3 reads CASSWGQGTGELFF. CDR3 sequence (DNA): TGTGCCAGCAGCTGGGGACAGGGAACCGGGGAGCTGTTTTTT. Combining the CDR3 with reference TRBV5-6 and TRBJ2-2 gives the whole variable domain DAGVTQSPTHLIKTRGQQVTLRCSPKSGHDTVSWYQQALGQGPQFIFQYYEEEERQRGNFPDRFSGHQFPNYSSELNVNALLLGDSALYLCASSWGQGTGELFFGEGSRLTVL.

This clonotype has just a few counts. This chain joins TRBV5-1 and TRBJ2-5, with D maybe TRBD2 (6 bases). The germline V and J ends were trimmed by 4 bases and 2 bases, with 15 bases remaining between them. This CDR3 is 15 amino acids long. CDR1 SGHRS and CDR2 YFSETQ come from the germline V gene. The CDR3 sequence: CASSPVGGWQETQYF. The DNA of the CDR3 is TGCGCCAGCAGCCCGGTCGGGGGTTGGCAAGAGACCCAGTACTTC.

This clonotype showed up just a few times. The chain carries TRBV28 and TRBJ1-5; TRBD1 aligns across 7 bases. Per germline, CDR1 MDHEN and CDR2 SYDVKM. This CDR3 comprises 18 residues. V was clipped by 8 bases and J by 6 bases; unmatched bases: 22. CDR3 DNA sequence: TGTGCCAGCGGCACGGGGGCAATATCTGAAGGGGGCTTTCAGCCCCAGCATTTT. Encoded protein: CASGTGAISEGGFQPQHF.

This clonotype occurred a few times. The V gene is TRBV27, the J gene TRBJ2-7; tentatively, D is TRBD2 (5 bases). V shed 5 bases and J shed 4 bases, with 15 bases lying between them. Germline values: CDR1 MNHEY, CDR2 SMNVEV (reference sequence). The CDR3 length is 14 residues. This CDR3 reads CASSTHSGGYEQYF. For the CDR3, the DNA is TGTGCCAGCAGTACTCACAGCGGTGGGTACGAGCAGTACTTC.

This clonotype was detected a few times. The genes are TRBV29-1 and TRBJ2-1; 7 positions agree with TRBD1. Germline V CDR1 and CDR2: SQVTM, ANQGSEA. The junction had 1 base not matched to a gene; V was cut back by 7 bases and J by 7 bases. The CDR3 loop spans 10 amino acids. The CDR3 DNA follows: TGCAGCGCGACAGGGAATGAGCAGTTCTTC. The encoded protein is CSATGNEQFF.

The chain has TRBV20-1 and TRBJ2-1; D gene uncertain. Trimming removed 0 bases from V and 5 bases from J, with 8 bases in between. Per germline, CDR1 DFQATT and CDR2 SNEGSKA (reference sequence). The CDR3 extends over 13 amino acids. The CDR3 here is CSARDRQDNEQFF. The CDR3 nucleotides read TGCAGTGCTAGAGATCGGCAGGACAATGAGCAGTTCTTC.

V and J are TRBV10-3 and TRBJ2-5; 11 nucleotides align to TRBD2. The CDR3 has 17 residues. Losses at the gene ends were 2 bases for V and 0 bases for J; bases not matched to a gene: 5. The V gene's germline CDR1 is ENHRY and CDR2 SYGVKD. CDR3 coding DNA: TGTGCCATCAGTGAGAGGACTAGCGGGTCGTACCAAGAGACCCAGTACTTC. Its translation: CAISERTSGSYQETQYF.

This clonotype was picked up many times. This chain links TRBV12-3 or TRBV12-4 with TRBJ2-2; tentative D call: TRBD1 (6 bases). This CDR3 comprises 16 residues. The V gene lost 8 bases and the J gene lost 2 bases, with 18 bases spanning the gap. The CDR3 sequence: CASGDPGHRNTGELFF. The DNA of the CDR3 is TGTGCCAGCGGCGATCCGGGACACAGAAACACCGGGGAGCTGTTTTTT.

The V call is TRBV6-5, the J call TRBJ1-2, with a tentative D call TRBD1 (5 bases). CDR3 length: 13 residues. V gave up 4 bases and J gave up 6 bases, with 12 bases separating them. CDR1 and CDR2 from the germline V gene are MNHEY and SVGAGI. CDR3 residues: CASSSHRIHGYTF. CDR3 nucleotide sequence: TGTGCCAGCAGTTCGCACAGGATCCATGGCTACACCTTC.

This rearrangement joins TRBV12-5 to TRBJ1-1, with a weak D call TRBD1 (5 bases). In germline, CDR1 is LGHNT, CDR2 FRNRAP. The CDR3 consists of 13 residues. Trimming cost V 1 base and J 10 bases, with 13 bases left between them. The CDR3 DNA is TGTGCTAGTGGTTTGGCAGGGACCGACGTAGCTTTCTTT. Its translation: CASGLAGTDVAFF.

This clonotype came up a few times. This chain joins TRBV27 and TRBJ2-1; 7 bases line up with TRBD1. This CDR3 spans 14 amino acids. Per the germline V gene, CDR1 is MNHEY and CDR2 is SMNVEV (reference sequence). V trimming: 4 bases; J trimming: 6 bases; junction bases outside the gene matches: 6. The CDR3 protein is CASSSLTGINEQFF. In DNA form, the CDR3 reads TGTGCCAGCAGTTCCCTGACAGGGATCAATGAGCAGTTCTTC.

There are a few counts of this clonotype. V usage is TRBV9 and J usage is TRBJ1-1; no firm D call. Per germline, CDR1 SGDLS and CDR2 YYNGEE. This CDR3 has 14 amino acids. Between the trimmed V and J ends, which lost 0 bases and 0 bases, there was a span of 6 bases. The CDR3 DNA reads as TGTGCCAGCAGCGTAGAGGCTTTGAACACTGAAGCTTTCTTT. Translation: CASSVEALNTEAFF.

In its sample, this clonotype was seen a few times. This rearrangement joins TRBV20-1 to TRBJ2-1, with a weak D call TRBD2 (5 bases). Per the germline V gene, CDR1 is DFQATT and CDR2 is SNEGSKA (reference sequence). The length of the CDR3 is 14 residues. V was trimmed by 1 base and J by 3 bases, leaving 10 bases between them. The CDR3: CSARVVANYNEQFF. CDR3 nucleotide sequence: TGCAGTGCTAGAGTGGTAGCGAACTACAATGAGCAGTTCTTC.